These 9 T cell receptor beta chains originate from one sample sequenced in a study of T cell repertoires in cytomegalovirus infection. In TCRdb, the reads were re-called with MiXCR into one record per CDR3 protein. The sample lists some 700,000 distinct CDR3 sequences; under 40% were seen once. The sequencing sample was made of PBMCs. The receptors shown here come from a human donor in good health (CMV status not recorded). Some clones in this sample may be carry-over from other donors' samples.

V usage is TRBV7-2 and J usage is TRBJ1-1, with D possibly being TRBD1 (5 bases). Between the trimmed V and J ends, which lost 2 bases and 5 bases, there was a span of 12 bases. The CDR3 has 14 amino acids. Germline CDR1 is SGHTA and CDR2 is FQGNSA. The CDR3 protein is CASSLNLGGTEAFF. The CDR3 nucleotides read TGTGCCAGCAGCTTAAACTTGGGGGGGACTGAAGCTTTCTTT.

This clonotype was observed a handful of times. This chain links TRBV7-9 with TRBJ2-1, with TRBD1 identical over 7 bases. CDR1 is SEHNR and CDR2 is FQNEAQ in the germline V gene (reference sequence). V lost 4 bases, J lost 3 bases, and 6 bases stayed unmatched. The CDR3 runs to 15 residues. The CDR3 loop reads CASSSGTVNYNEQFF. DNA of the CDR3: TGTGCCAGCAGCTCCGGGACAGTAAACTACAATGAGCAGTTCTTC.

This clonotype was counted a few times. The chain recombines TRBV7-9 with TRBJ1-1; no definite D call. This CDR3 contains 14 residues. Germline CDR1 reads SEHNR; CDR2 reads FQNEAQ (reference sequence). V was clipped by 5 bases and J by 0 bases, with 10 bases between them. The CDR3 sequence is CASSPSWVNTEAFF. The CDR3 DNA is TGTGCCAGCAGCCCCAGTTGGGTGAACACTGAAGCTTTCTTT.

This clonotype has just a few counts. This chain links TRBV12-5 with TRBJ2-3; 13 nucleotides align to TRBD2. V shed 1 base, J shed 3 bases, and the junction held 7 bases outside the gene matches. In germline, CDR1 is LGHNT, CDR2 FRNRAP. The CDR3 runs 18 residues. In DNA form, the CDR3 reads TGTGCTAGTGGTTTGGAGTCCGGACTAGCGGGGGATACAGATACGCAGTATTTT. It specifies CASGLESGLAGDTDTQYF.

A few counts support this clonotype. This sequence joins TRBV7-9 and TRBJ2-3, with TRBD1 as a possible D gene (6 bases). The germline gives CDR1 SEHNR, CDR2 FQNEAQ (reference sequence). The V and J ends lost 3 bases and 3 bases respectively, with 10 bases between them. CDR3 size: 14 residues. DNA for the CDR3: TGTGCCAGCAGCTTGGACAGTAAGACAGATACGCAGTATTTT. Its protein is CASSLDSKTDTQYF.

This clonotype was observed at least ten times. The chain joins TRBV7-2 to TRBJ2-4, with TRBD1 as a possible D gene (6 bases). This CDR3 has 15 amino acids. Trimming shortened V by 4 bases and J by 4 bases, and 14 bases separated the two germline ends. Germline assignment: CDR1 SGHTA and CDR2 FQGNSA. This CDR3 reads CASSWPQGGKNIQYF. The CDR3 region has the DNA TGTGCCAGCAGCTGGCCACAGGGCGGGAAAAACATTCAGTACTTC.

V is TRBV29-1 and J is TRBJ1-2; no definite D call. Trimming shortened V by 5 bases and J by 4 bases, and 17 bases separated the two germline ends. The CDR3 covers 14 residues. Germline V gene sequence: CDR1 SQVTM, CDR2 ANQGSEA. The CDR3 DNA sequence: TGCAGCGTTACCTTATTCACAGACTCCTATGGCTACACCTTC. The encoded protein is CSVTLFTDSYGYTF.

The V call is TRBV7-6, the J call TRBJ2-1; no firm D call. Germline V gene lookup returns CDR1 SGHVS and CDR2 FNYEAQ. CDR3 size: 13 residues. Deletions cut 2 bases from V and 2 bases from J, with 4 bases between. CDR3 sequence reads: CASSLPPYNEQFF. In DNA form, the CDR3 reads TGTGCCAGCAGCTTACCCCCCTACAATGAGCAGTTCTTC.

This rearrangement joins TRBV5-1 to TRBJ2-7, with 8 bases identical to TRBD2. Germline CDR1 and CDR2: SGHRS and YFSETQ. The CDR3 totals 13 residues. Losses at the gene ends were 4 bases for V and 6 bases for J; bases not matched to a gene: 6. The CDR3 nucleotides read TGCGCCAGCAGCCAGCGGGAGAGAGTCGAGCAGTACTTC. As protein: CASSQRERVEQYF. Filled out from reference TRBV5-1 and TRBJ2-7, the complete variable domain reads KAGVTQTPRYLIKTRGQQVTLSCSPISGHRSVSWYQQTPGQGLQFLFEYFSETQRNKGNFPGRFSGRQFSNSRSEMNVSTLELGDSALYLCASSQRERVEQYFGPGTRLTVT.